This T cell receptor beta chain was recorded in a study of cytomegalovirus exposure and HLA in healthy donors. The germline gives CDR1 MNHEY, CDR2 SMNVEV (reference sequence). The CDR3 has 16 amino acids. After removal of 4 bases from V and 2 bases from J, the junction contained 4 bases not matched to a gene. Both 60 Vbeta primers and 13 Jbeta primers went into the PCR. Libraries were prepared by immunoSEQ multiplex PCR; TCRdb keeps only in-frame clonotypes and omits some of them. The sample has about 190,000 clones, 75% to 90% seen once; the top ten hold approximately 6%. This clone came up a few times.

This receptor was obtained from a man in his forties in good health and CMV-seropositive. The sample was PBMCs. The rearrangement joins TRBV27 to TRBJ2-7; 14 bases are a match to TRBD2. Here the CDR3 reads CASSSMTSGGAYEQYF. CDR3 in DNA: TGTGCCAGCAGTTCTATGACTAGCGGGGGGGCCTACGAGCAGTACTTC.